This TCR beta chain came from a study of memory CD4+ T cells and cytomegalovirus serostatus. At the level of the study: Healthy Belgian adult donors included several CMV-positive and some 24 CMV-negative people.

The sort gate was single viable CD3+CD4+CD8-CD45RO+ cells for memory CD4+ T cells. Serum IgG to CMV pp150, pp28, p38 and p52 defined serostatus. Positive selection with CD4 microbeads enriched total CD4+ T cells. This clone has a handful of counts. The CDR3 has 14 amino acids. Germline V gene sequence: CDR1 LGHNA, CDR2 YNFKEQ. The V segment lost 4 bases and the J segment 4 bases; nucleotides outside the gene matches: 6. The method was immunoSEQ multiplex PCR; TCRdb's version includes in-frame clones alone and lacks a portion of them. The profile shows under 55,000 clones, over 60% of them singletons. This TCR derives from an adult in good health and CMV-seropositive. The sequencing input was memory CD4+ T cells from blood. The V gene is TRBV4-2, the J gene TRBJ1-1, with TRBD1 matching over 7 bases. The CDR3 spells CASSPRDRATEAFF. CDR3 nucleotides: TGTGCCAGCAGCCCTCGCGACAGGGCCACTGAAGCTTTCTTT.